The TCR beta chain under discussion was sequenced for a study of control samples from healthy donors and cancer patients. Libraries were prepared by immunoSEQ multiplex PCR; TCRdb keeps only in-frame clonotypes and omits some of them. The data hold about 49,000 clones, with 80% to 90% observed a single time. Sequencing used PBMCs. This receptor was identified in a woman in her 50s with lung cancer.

The CDR3: CASSTEGGAATEAFF. The CDR3, as DNA: TGTGCCAGTAGTACCGAAGGGGGGGCCGCGACTGAAGCTTTCTTT. The chain carries TRBV19 and TRBJ1-1; tentatively, D is TRBD1 (6 bases). Trimming stripped 4 bases from V and 5 bases from J, with 17 bases between. The CDR3 has 15 residues. CDR1 is LNHDA, CDR2 SQIVND, per germline (reference sequence).